The clone carrying this TCR beta chain has at least ten counts. The record originates from a study of T cells in Graves' hyperthyroidism and ophthalmopathy. Authors of the study amplified TCR beta CDR3 regions from RNA transcripts. First-round RT-PCR with HTBI primers amplified the TCR CDR3 region. From the multiplex PCR reads, TCRdb called clonotypes with MiXCR, one entry per CDR3 protein. The data hold under 550,000 distinct CDR3 sequences, with just under 20% observed a single time. Source material: blood. The TCR was taken from a man aged 35-49 years with Graves' ophthalmopathy.

Here the CDR3 DNA reads TGTGCCAGCAGCTTCACCCTCAGACAGGGCAGGGAGACCCAGTACTTC. Protein sequence: CASSFTLRQGRETQYF. The chain combines TRBV11-2 with TRBJ2-5; 7 positions agree with TRBD1. Germline values: CDR1 SGHAT, CDR2 FQNNGV. The length of the CDR3 is 16 residues. Unmatched junction bases numbered 12, after V lost 3 bases and J lost 5 bases.